Shown below are 24 T cell receptor beta chains from a single sample sequenced in a study of T cells in Graves' hyperthyroidism and ophthalmopathy. RNA transcripts provided the source from which TCR beta CDR3 regions were amplified. The study used the HTBI primer set for a first-round RT-PCR of the TCR CDR3. TCRdb processed the multiplex PCR reads anew with MiXCR; each CDR3 protein has one entry. Among hundreds of thousands of distinct CDR3 sequences, 16% were seen once, and the ten largest hold more than 15%. The specimen sequenced was blood. Receptors originate from a woman between 18 and 30 years old with Graves' hyperthyroidism.

About this clonotype: A much larger clone lies one base from this, so it may be a read error. The chain recombines TRBV28 with TRBJ2-1; TRBD1 matches 9 bases. Germline V gives CDR1 MDHEN, CDR2 SYDVKM. The CDR3 extends over 15 amino acids. V lost 7 bases and J lost 5; bases outside the gene matches: 9. The CDR3 loop is CASIRPGQGHNEQFF. For the CDR3, the DNA is TGTGCCAGCATCCGTCCGGGACAGGGCCACAATGAGCAGTTCTTC.

This chain uses TRBV7-2 with TRBJ2-5, with 9 bases aligning to TRBD2. In germline, CDR1 is SGHTA, CDR2 FQGNSA. CDR3 length: 14 residues. V was pared by 5 bases and J by 2 bases, with 3 bases of the junction left unmatched. CDR3 sequence: CASSQRGVQETQYF. The CDR3 DNA reads as TGTGCCAGCAGCCAGCGGGGGGTACAAGAGACCCAGTACTTC.

This clonotype was counted many times. The rearrangement joins TRBV28 to TRBJ2-1, with D uncertain. The CDR3 consists of 12 residues. Trimming took off 5 bases at V and 10 bases at J, with 12 bases between the two ends. Germline loops: CDR1 MDHEN, CDR2 SYDVKM. The CDR3 coding sequence is TGTGCCAGCAGTCCAGTGCTATGGGAGCAGTTCTTC. Its protein product is CASSPVLWEQFF. The full variable domain, in which reference TRBV28 and TRBJ2-1 provide the parts outside the CDR3, is DVKVTQSSRYLVKRTGEKVFLECVQDMDHENMFWYRQDPGLGLRLIYFSYDVKMKEKGDIPEGYSVSREKKERFSLILESASTNQTSMYLCASSPVLWEQFFGPGTRLTVL.

This clonotype was counted between two and nine times. This sequence joins TRBV4-1 and TRBJ2-5, with D hard to call. Germline CDR1 and CDR2: MGHRA and YSYEKL. With 3 bases removed from V and 1 base from J, the gap between germline ends came to 12 bases. CDR3 length: 15 residues. The CDR3 reads CASSQDRAFQETQYF. The DNA for the CDR3 is TGCGCCAGCAGCCAGGACCGGGCATTCCAAGAGACCCAGTACTTC.

DNA for the CDR3: TGTGCCAGCAGCGTATCCGCGGGGGGCGGGAACACTGAAGCTTTCTTT. It is translated as CASSVSAGGGNTEAFF. J is TRBJ1-1 and V is TRBV9; a weak D match, TRBD1 (6 bases). The germline gives CDR1 SGDLS, CDR2 YYNGEE. This CDR3 contains 16 residues. Deletions cut 1 base from V and 1 base from J, with 14 bases between.

This clonotype was seen at least ten times. The V call is TRBV7-2, the J call TRBJ2-7, with TRBD2 matching 9 bases. The CDR3 sequence is 16 residues long. Germline V gene sequence: CDR1 SGHTA, CDR2 FQGNSA. V shed 1 base and J 4 bases; nucleotides not matched to a gene: 8. CDR3 sequence (DNA): TGTGCCAGCAGCTTAGAGGGCGCGGGGGGGTGGTACGAGCAGTACTTC. This encodes CASSLEGAGGWYEQYF. Full variable domain (missing parts from reference TRBV7-2 and TRBJ2-7): GAGVSQSPSNKVTEKGKDVELRCDPISGHTALYWYRQSLGQGLEFLIYFQGNSAPDKSGLPSDRFSAERTGGSVSTLTIQRTQQEDSAVYLCASSLEGAGGWYEQYFGPGTRLTVT.

The gene calls are TRBV15 and TRBJ1-2, with D unclear. Trimming took 1 base from V and 5 from J, leaving 17 bases between them. Germline-derived CDR1 and CDR2 are LNHNV and YYDKDF (reference sequence). This CDR3 has 16 amino acids. CDR3 residues: CATSRGIVAPSYGYTF. As DNA, the CDR3 is TGTGCCACCAGCAGAGGGATAGTAGCCCCCAGTTATGGCTACACCTTC.

This clonotype has just a few counts. The V gene is TRBV12-3 or TRBV12-4, the J gene TRBJ2-1; D gene unclear. The CDR3 covers 12 residues. Trimming left V 3 bases short and J 10 bases short, with 10 bases between. DNA for the CDR3: TGTGCCAGCAGTTTGTTGACCCCCGAGCAGTTCTTC. It specifies CASSLLTPEQFF.

This clonotype has a count of ten or more. The chain couples TRBV20-1 to TRBJ2-1; D gene ambiguous. From germline, CDR1 is DFQATT and CDR2 SNEGSKA (reference sequence). Between the trimmed V and J ends, which lost 5 bases and 7 bases, there was a span of 12 bases. The CDR3 spans 12 residues. The DNA of the CDR3 is TGCAGTGCTGACCTTTTTGTGAATGAGCAGTTCTTC. Its protein product is CSADLFVNEQFF.

This clonotype was counted ten times or more. The J gene is TRBJ2-2, the V gene TRBV7-9, with D hard to call. The CDR3 totals 16 residues. The germline V gene has CDR1 SEHNR and CDR2 FQNEAQ (reference sequence). The V and J ends lost 0 bases and 2 bases respectively, with 10 bases between them. The CDR3 region is CASSLAVWENTGELFF. The CDR3 DNA reads TGTGCCAGCAGCTTAGCGGTTTGGGAAAACACCGGGGAGCTGTTTTTT.

Many counts were recorded for this clonotype. V gene TRBV20-1 combines with J gene TRBJ1-1; possibly TRBD1 for D (5 bases). The length of the CDR3 is 12 residues. CDR1 is DFQATT and CDR2 is SNEGSKA in the germline V gene (reference sequence). V gave up 7 bases and J gave up 0 bases, with 9 bases separating them. In nucleotides, the CDR3 is TGCAGTGTTACCAGGGTGAACACTGAAGCTTTCTTT. Its protein product is CSVTRVNTEAFF.

In regard to this clonotype: This may be a read error: a much more frequent sequence differs by one nucleotide. The J gene is TRBJ2-7, the V gene TRBV7-9; 11 nucleotides agree with TRBD1. With V trimmed by 5 bases and J by 3 bases, 3 bases remained unmatched. Germline CDR1 and CDR2: SEHNR and FQNEAQ (reference sequence). This CDR3 region has 14 residues. This chain's CDR3 is CASSRTGGLYEQYF. The CDR3, as DNA: TGTGCCAGCAGCAGGACAGGGGGCCTCTACGAGCAGTACTTC. The full variable domain, its missing parts supplied by reference TRBV7-9 and TRBJ2-7, is DTGVSQNPRHKITKRGQNVTFRCDPISEHNRLYWYRQTLGQGPEFLTYFQNEAQLEKSRLLSDRFSAERPKGSFSTLEIQRTEQGDSAMYLCASSRTGGLYEQYFGPGTRLTVT.

This clonotype was seen many times. The rearrangement uses TRBV12-3 or TRBV12-4 and TRBJ2-1; D is unclear. V was shortened by 5 bases and J by 5 bases, with 13 bases between the two germline ends. CDR3 size: 14 residues. The CDR3 spells CASSPRTDHNEQFF. In DNA form, the CDR3 reads TGTGCCAGCAGTCCTCGGACGGATCACAATGAGCAGTTCTTC.

The table lists this clonotype with a few counts. This chain joins TRBV20-1 and TRBJ2-1, with 9 bases fitting TRBD2. This CDR3 has 16 amino acids. Germline assignment: CDR1 DFQATT and CDR2 SNEGSKA (reference sequence). Losses at the gene ends were 4 bases for V and 0 bases for J; bases not matched to a gene: 7. The CDR3 reads CSATQSGRSSYNEQFF. In DNA form, the CDR3 reads TGCAGTGCTACCCAAAGCGGGAGGAGCTCCTACAATGAGCAGTTCTTC.

The table lists this clonotype with a few counts. The chain links TRBV3-1 to TRBJ2-7, with D unclear. CDR1 and CDR2 from the germline V gene are LGHDT and YNNKEL (reference sequence). The CDR3 is made up of 16 amino acids. V was trimmed by 0 bases and J by 7 bases, leaving 19 bases between them. The CDR3 DNA reads TGTGCCAGCAGCCAAGATATGGCCGTCTTATTGGGGGAGCAGTACTTC. Translating gives CASSQDMAVLLGEQYF.

This clonotype was seen at least ten times. This chain connects TRBV6-1 to TRBJ2-7; D not certain. Germline CDR1 is MNHNS and CDR2 is SASEGT. The length of the CDR3 is 12 residues. V gave up 1 base and J gave up 3 bases, with 4 bases separating them. This chain's CDR3 is CASSEVGYEQYF. CDR3 nucleotides: TGTGCCAGCAGTGAAGTCGGCTACGAGCAGTACTTC.

In this sample, this clonotype turned up many times. The chain is built from TRBV27 and TRBJ2-1; D unresolved. Germline CDR1 reads MNHEY; CDR2 reads SMNVEV (reference sequence). The V end was cut by 3 bases, the J end by 0 bases, with 9 bases between. There are 15 residues in the CDR3. CDR3 in amino acids: CASSFISPSYNEQFF. CDR3 bases: TGTGCCAGCAGTTTTATTTCCCCCTCCTACAATGAGCAGTTCTTC.

This clonotype appeared a single time. Being one base from a much bigger clone, this may be a read error. V gene TRBV12-3 or TRBV12-4 combines with J gene TRBJ2-7, with unresolved D. This CDR3 region has 15 residues. CDR3 coding DNA: TGTGCCAGCAGTTTACCCCCGCCGGGCCGCTACGAGCGGTACTTC. It encodes CASSLPPPGRYERYF.

This clonotype was counted at least ten times. The V gene is TRBV7-3, the J gene TRBJ2-3; D call uncertain. CDR3 length: 13 amino acids. V lost 5 bases and J 4 bases, leaving 10 bases between the germline ends. Germline values: CDR1 SGHTA, CDR2 FQGTGA. The CDR3 region is CASSGNAADTQYF. CDR3 DNA: TGTGCCAGCAGCGGTAACGCGGCAGATACGCAGTATTTT.

This clonotype was counted ten times or more. The chain is built from TRBV28 and TRBJ2-2; TRBD2 aligns across 7 bases. The length of the CDR3 is 18 residues. V trimming: 6 bases; J trimming: 0 bases; junction bases outside the gene matches: 13. Germline loops: CDR1 MDHEN, CDR2 SYDVKM. As DNA, the CDR3 is TGTGCCAGCAGACCCCTAGCGGAAAAAAACGCGAACACCGGGGAGCTGTTTTTT. Translated: CASRPLAEKNANTGELFF. Together with reference TRBV28 and TRBJ2-2, the CDR3 gives the full variable domain: DVKVTQSSRYLVKRTGEKVFLECVQDMDHENMFWYRQDPGLGLRLIYFSYDVKMKEKGDIPEGYSVSREKKERFSLILESASTNQTSMYLCASRPLAEKNANTGELFFGEGSRLTVL.

The genes are TRBV7-8 and TRBJ1-5; D is perhaps TRBD1 (5 bases). CDR1 is SGHVS and CDR2 is FQNEAQ in the germline V gene. Trimming pared 1 base from V and 2 bases from J, leaving 15 bases between. The length of the CDR3 is 17 residues. The CDR3 protein is CASSLGGVPWGNQPQHF. The CDR3 DNA reads as TGTGCCAGCAGCTTAGGAGGGGTGCCGTGGGGCAATCAGCCCCAGCATTTT.

This clonotype has only a few counts. The CDR3 here is CASSYLLRVGELFF. CDR3 nucleotide sequence: TGTGCCAGCAGTTACTTGCTTAGGGTCGGGGAGCTGTTTTTT. J is TRBJ2-2 and V is TRBV6-6; D uncertain. Trimming took off 1 base at V and 7 bases at J, with 10 bases between the two ends. The CDR3 loop spans 14 amino acids. Germline V gene lookup returns CDR1 MNHNY and CDR2 SVGAGI (reference sequence).

This clonotype was seen repeatedly, ten times or more. The V and J genes are TRBV12-3 or TRBV12-4 and TRBJ2-7; D uncertain. Trimming cost V 3 bases and J 2 bases, with 17 bases left between them. The CDR3 length is 16 residues. CDR3 nucleotide sequence: TGTGCCAGCAGTTTTCCCCCCCAACCGAAGACCTACGAGCAGTACTTC. Translating it yields CASSFPPQPKTYEQYF.

This clonotype was seen a handful of times. This chain links TRBV28 with TRBJ1-3; the D gene is possibly TRBD1 (5 bases). Germline V CDR1 and CDR2: MDHEN, SYDVKM. Between the trimmed V and J ends, which lost 1 base and 0 bases, there was a span of 16 bases. This CDR3 contains 18 residues. The CDR3 DNA reads TGTGCCAGCAGTTTATTGACGGGGCAGGAGCACTCTGGAAACACCATATATTTT. Residues: CASSLLTGQEHSGNTIYF.